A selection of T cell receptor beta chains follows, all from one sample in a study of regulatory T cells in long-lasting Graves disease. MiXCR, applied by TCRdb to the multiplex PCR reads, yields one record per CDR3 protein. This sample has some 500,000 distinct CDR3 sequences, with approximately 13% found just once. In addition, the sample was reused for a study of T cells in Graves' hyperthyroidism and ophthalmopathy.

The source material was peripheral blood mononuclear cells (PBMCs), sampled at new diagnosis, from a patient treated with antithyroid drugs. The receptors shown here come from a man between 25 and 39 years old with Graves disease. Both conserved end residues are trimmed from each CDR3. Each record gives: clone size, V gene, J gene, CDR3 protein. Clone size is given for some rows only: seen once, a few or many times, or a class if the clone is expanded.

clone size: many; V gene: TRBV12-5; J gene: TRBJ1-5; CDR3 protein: ASGPDPFGQPQH
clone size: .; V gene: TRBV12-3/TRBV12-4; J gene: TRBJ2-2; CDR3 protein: ASTQDRGDPGELF
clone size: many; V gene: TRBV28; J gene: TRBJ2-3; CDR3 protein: ASSSLGLAGVGTDTQY
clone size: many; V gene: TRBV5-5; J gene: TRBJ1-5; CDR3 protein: ASSLAGTRAVNQPQH
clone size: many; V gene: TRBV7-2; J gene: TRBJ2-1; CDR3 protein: ASNSPRGSHNEQF
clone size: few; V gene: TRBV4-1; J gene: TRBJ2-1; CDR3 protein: ASSPLGLEYNEQF
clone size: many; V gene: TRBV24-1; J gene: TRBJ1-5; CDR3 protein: ATSEAGTGGQPQH
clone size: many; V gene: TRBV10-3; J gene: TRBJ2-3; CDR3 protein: AIRGAGGRTDTQY
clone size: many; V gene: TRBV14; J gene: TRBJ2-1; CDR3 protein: ASSQEGRGNEQF
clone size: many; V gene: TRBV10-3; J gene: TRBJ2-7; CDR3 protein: AISPGRNLDEQY
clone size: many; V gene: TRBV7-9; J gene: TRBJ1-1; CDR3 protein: ASSFYRGRNTEAF
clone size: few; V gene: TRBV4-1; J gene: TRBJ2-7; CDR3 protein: ASSQRTSGRYEQY
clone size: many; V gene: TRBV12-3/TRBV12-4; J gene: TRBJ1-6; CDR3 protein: ASSSSSRTPLH
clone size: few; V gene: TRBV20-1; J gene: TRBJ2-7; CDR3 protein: SARQSGEQY
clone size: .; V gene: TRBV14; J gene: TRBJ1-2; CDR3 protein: ASRPSAARGYGYT
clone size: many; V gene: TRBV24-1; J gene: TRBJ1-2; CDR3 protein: ATSDSKNPNYGYT
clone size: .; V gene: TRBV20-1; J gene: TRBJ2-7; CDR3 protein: SARVGSGSYEQY
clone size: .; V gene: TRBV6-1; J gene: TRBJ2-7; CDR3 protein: ASRTGTSGSYEQY
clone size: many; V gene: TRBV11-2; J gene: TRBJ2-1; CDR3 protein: ASSLLTGYNEQF
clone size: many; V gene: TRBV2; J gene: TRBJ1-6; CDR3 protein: ASRPGPHNSPLH
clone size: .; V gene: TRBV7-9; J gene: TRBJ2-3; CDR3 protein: ASSSGGVITDTQY
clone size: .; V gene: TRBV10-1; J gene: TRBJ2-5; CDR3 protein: ASSTGLLSYQETQY
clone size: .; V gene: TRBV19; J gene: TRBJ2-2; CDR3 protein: ASSSLGLNTGELF
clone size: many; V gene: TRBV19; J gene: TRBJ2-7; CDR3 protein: ASSGRSYEQY
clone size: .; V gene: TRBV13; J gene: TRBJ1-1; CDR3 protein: ASSLGPGTGVDTEAF
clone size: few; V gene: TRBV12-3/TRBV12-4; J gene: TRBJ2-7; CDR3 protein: ASSWAGLGEQY
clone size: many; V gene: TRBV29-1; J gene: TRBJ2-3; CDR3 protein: SVDGTGSRTDTQY
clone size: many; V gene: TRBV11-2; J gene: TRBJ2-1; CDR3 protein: ASSLDLEKQF
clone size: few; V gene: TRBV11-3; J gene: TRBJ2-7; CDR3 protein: ASSQKTGKRTYEQY
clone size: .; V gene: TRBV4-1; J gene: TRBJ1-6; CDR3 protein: ASSQVSQGTSSPLH
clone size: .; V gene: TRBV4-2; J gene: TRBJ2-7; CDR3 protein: ASSQLAISDEQY
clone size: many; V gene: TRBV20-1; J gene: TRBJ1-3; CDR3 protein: SARQGSPGNTIY
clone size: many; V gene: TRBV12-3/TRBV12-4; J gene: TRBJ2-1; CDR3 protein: ASSSLAGGDYNEQF
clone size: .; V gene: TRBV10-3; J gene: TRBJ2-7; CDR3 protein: AISESGRELEEQY
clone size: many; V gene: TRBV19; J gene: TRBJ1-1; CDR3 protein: ASTIRGTEAF
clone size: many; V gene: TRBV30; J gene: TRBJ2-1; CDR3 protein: AWSVYEQF
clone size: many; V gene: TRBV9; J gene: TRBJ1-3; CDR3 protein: ASSDRYRDRADTIY
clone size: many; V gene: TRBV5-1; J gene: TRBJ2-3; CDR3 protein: ASSPEGHLGTDTQY
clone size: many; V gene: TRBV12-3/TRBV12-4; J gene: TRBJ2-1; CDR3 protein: ASTPSGPYNEQF
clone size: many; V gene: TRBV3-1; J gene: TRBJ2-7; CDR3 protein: ASRIAGNYEQY
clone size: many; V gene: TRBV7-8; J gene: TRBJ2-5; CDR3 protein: ASSLRQMEETQY
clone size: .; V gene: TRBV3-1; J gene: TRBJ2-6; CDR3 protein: ASSHVTGANVLT
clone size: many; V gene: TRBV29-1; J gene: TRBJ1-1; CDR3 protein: SVGIRAYQAF
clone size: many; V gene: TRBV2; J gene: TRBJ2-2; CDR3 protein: ATRTGRGTGELF
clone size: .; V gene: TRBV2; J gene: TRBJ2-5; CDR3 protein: ASSPPPGRAETQY
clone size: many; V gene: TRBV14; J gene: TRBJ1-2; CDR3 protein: ASSPSAGYGYT
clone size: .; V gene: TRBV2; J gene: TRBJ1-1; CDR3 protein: ASIRTRNTEAF
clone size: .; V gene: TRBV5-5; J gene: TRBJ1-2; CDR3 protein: ASSWVGADYGYT
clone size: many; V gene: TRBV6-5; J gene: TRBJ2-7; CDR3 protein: ASSYGVDTYEQY
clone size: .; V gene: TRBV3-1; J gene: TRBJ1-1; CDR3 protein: ASSPGAALNTEAF
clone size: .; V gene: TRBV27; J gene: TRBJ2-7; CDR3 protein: ASSRLRDRDDEQH
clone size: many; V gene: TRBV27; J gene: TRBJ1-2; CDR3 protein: ASSLSQVGNYGYT
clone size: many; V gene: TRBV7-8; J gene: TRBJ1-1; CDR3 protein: ASSYGSAHSNTEAF
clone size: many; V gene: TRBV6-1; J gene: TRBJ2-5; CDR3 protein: ASSGGVETQY
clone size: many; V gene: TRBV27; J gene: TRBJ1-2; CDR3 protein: ASSSGRIYGYT
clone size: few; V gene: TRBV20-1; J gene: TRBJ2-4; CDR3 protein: SAPTGGRAKNIQY
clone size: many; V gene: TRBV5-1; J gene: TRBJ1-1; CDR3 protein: ASRLLGARGLRNTEAF
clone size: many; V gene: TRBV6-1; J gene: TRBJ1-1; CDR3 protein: ASRSTLNTEAF
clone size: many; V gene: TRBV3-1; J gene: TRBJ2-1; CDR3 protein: ASKTSGANEQF